This T cell receptor (beta chain) came from a study of blood T cell repertoires in COVID-19. Across the study: The United States, Italy and Spain were the sources of the acute and convalescent COVID-19 samples. Nucleic acid was either cDNA or gDNA, and it came from T cells, B-cell-depleted T cells, or PBMCs.

In the authors' workflow: Nucleated cell number was recorded as an estimate derived from reference gene primer amplification. Sequencing used immunoSEQ multiplex PCR; TCRdb keeps in-frame clones, though not all of them. Clone size and the V and J calls come from that table; the DNA yielded D and trimming. The data contain tens of thousands of clones, 88% of them seen just once; the ten biggest clones take up 0.95% to 1.5%. Germline values: CDR1 KGHSH, CDR2 LQKENI. CDR3 length equals 13 residues. Trimming shortened V by 3 bases and J by 6 bases, and 9 bases separated the two germline ends. The chain employs TRBV18 and TRBJ1-5; no reliable D call. Sample: peripheral blood. This sequence originates from a woman aged 55-70 years with acute or convalescent COVID-19. Here the CDR3 reads CASSPGLFQPQHF. In DNA form, the CDR3 reads TGTGCCAGCTCACCTGGGCTTTTTCAGCCCCAGCATTTT.